Shown below are 6 T cell receptor beta chains from a single sample sequenced in a study of T-cell memory formation after mild COVID-19. Using its own MiXCR run on the 5' RACE reads, TCRdb lists one record per CDR3 protein. The sample has around 300,000 distinct CDR3 sequences; 15% to 20% are singletons. Sequencing used PBMCs or a T cell subset sorted from them (not recorded which). The receptor source for this set is a man younger than 35 who had mild COVID-19 (a few samples of this study predate the infection). Cell type and time point are not known.

The gene calls are TRBV28 and TRBJ1-1; D is possibly TRBD1 (6 bases). Trimming took 6 bases from V and 3 from J, leaving 17 bases between them. The CDR3 spans 15 residues. The germline gives CDR1 MDHEN, CDR2 SYDVKM. In DNA form, the CDR3 reads TGTGCCAGCAGCCAGGCCGGGGGGCGACACACTGAAGCTTTCTTT. This sequence encodes CASSQAGGRHTEAFF.

This clonotype has a handful of counts. The V gene is TRBV6-2 or TRBV6-3, the J gene TRBJ1-2; TRBD1 matches 8 bases. The germline V gene encodes CDR1 MNHEY and CDR2 SVGEGT. The CDR3 length is 13 residues. The junction had 4 bases not matched to a gene; V was cut back by 7 bases and J by 3 bases. CDR3 in amino acids: CASTSTGDYGYTF. The CDR3 coding sequence is TGTGCCAGCACCTCGACAGGGGACTATGGCTACACCTTC.

The V call is TRBV5-1, the J call TRBJ2-7; TRBD1 matches at 7 bases. V lost 2 bases and J lost 6; bases outside the gene matches: 8. There are 14 residues in the CDR3. Germline V gives CDR1 SGHRS, CDR2 YFSETQ. CDR3 amino acids: CASSFQQGSGEQYF. The CDR3 DNA reads as TGCGCCAGCAGCTTCCAACAGGGGTCGGGCGAGCAGTACTTC.

This clonotype has only a few counts. The rearrangement joins TRBV7-9 to TRBJ2-7, with unresolved D. V gave up 5 bases and J gave up 0 bases, with 8 bases separating them. The germline CDR1 and CDR2 sequences are SEHNR and FQNEAQ (reference sequence). CDR3 size: 13 residues. CDR3 region: CASSPVGSYEQYV. CDR3 nucleotide sequence: TGTGCCAGCAGCCCAGTGGGCTCCTACGAGCAGTACGTC.

This chain connects TRBV7-2 to TRBJ2-7; TRBD1 matches 9 bases. Unmatched junction bases numbered 9, after V lost 5 bases and J lost 4 bases. Per the germline V gene, CDR1 is SGHTA and CDR2 is FQGNSA. This CDR3 is built from 15 residues. CDR3 amino acids: CASSLTHRGPYEQYF. The CDR3 nucleotides are TGTGCCAGCAGCCTGACACACAGGGGGCCGTACGAGCAGTACTTC.

This chain joins TRBV9 and TRBJ1-6, with 7 bases fitting TRBD1. Germline loops: CDR1 SGDLS, CDR2 YYNGEE. V was pared by 3 bases and J by 8 bases, with 8 bases of the junction left unmatched. CDR3 length: 15 residues. The CDR3 is CASSATTTGDSPLHF. Here the CDR3 DNA reads TGTGCCAGCAGCGCAACTACAACAGGGGATTCACCCCTCCACTTT.